A selection of T cell receptor beta chains follows, all from one sample in a study of PD-L1 blockade in urothelial cancer. The table came from immunoSEQ multiplex PCR; TCRdb's copy has only in-frame clones and leaves some out. Among around 40,000 clones listed, roughly 90% were seen once. The sequenced sample was PBMCs, obtained around atezolizumab (anti-PD-L1) treatment. Receptors were obtained from a man in his sixties with urothelial cancer. The CDR3 runs from the conserved cysteine through the conserved F or W. A D gene is named only where the DNA matches it firmly. The size entry is marked missing in some rows and otherwise reads once, few, many or a size class.

>TRBV7-9|TRBJ2-3|TRBD2|few
TGTGCCAGCAGCGCTAGCGGGGGTAACACAGATACGCAGTATTTT
CASSASGGNTDTQYF
>TRBV14|TRBJ1-3|NA|NA
TGTGCCAGCAGCCGAACGGGGGGAAACACCATATATTTT
CASSRTGGNTIYF
>TRBV19|TRBJ1-5|NA|NA
TGTGCCAGTAGTGAGACGGGACTCTATAGCAATCAGCCCCAGCATTTT
CASSETGLYSNQPQHF
>TRBV5-6|TRBJ2-5|NA|once
TGTGCCAGCAGCTTGGTAGGGGTTAGGCAAGAGACCCAGTACTTC
CASSLVGVRQETQYF
>TRBV11-2|TRBJ1-1|NA|NA
TGTGCCAGCAGCCTAGACGGAGACACTGAAGCTTTCTTT
CASSLDGDTEAFF
>TRBV30|TRBJ1-4|TRBD1|NA
TGTGCCTGGAGGCGAGGACAGGGAAATGAAAAACTGTTTTTT
CAWRRGQGNEKLFF
>TRBV27|TRBJ1-6|TRBD1|NA
TGTGCCAGCACGATCGGCTGGGGCAGGGGGACGTCACCCCTCCACTTT
CASTIGWGRGTSPLHF
>TRBV5-1|TRBJ1-5|NA|once
TGCGCCAGCAGCTTGGGGGAGACCAGCAATCAGCCCCAGCATTTT
CASSLGETSNQPQHF
>TRBV27|TRBJ2-2|TRBD2|NA
TGTGCCAGCAGTTCCGGACTAGCGGGCACCGGGGAGCTGTTTTTT
CASSSGLAGTGELFF
>TRBV5-5|TRBJ1-2|NA|once
TGTGCCACCGCGACACGTAACTATGGCTACACCTTC
CATATRNYGYTF
>TRBV11-2|TRBJ2-1|TRBD2|once
TGTGCCAGCAGCTCTCGACTAGCGGAGATCAATGAGCAGTTCTTC
CASSSRLAEINEQFF
>TRBV7-2|TRBJ2-3|NA|NA
TGTGCCAGCAGCTCCCGACGGGTTAGCACAGATACGCAGTATTTT
CASSSRRVSTDTQYF
>TRBV5-1|TRBJ2-7|NA|NA
TGCGCCAGCACCTTGGGTTCCTCCTCCTACGAGCAGTACTTC
CASTLGSSSYEQYF
>TRBV5-4|TRBJ1-1|NA|NA
TGTGCCAGCAGGAGAGATGAGTCGTACACTGAAGCTTTCTTT
CASRRDESYTEAFF
>TRBV11-2|TRBJ2-3|TRBD1|few
TGTGCCAGCAGGCCTACAGGGGCAGATACGCAGTATTTT
CASRPTGADTQYF
>TRBV19|TRBJ2-5|TRBD2|NA
TGTGCCAGTAGTCCCCGGGGGGGGGAAGAGACCCAGTACTTC
CASSPRGGEETQYF
>TRBV7-6|TRBJ1-6|NA|NA
TGTGCCAGCAGCTTTAGACAGAATTCACCCCTCCACTTT
CASSFRQNSPLHF
>TRBV28|TRBJ1-3|NA|NA
TGTGCCAGCAGTTCCCCGCAGGCGATTGGAGGAAACACCATATATTTT
CASSSPQAIGGNTIYF
>TRBV18|TRBJ2-4|TRBD1|NA
TGTGCCAGCTCACCCGGGACCCAAAAGGGGGCTCTCATTCAGTACTTC
CASSPGTQKGALIQYF
>TRBV10-3|TRBJ2-3|NA|NA
TGTGCCATCAGTGAGTCGTCAGGGCATTTTAGCACAGATACGCAGTATTTT
CAISESSGHFSTDTQYF
>TRBV30|TRBJ2-5|TRBD2|NA
TGTGCCTGGAGTATCCGACTAGCGGGATCACAAGAGACCCAGTACTTC
CAWSIRLAGSQETQYF
>TRBV7-2|TRBJ1-1|TRBD1|NA
TGTGCCAGCAGCTTCACAGGGGGCATGAACACTGAAGCTTTCTTT
CASSFTGGMNTEAFF
>TRBV5-6|TRBJ2-7|NA|NA
TGTGCCAGCAGCTCAAATTCATACGAGCAGTACTTC
CASSSNSYEQYF
>TRBV4-1|TRBJ2-7|NA|NA
TGCGCCAGCAGCCAAAGCGGGACAAGCTCCTACGAGCAGTACTTC
CASSQSGTSSYEQYF
>TRBV7-8|TRBJ2-6|TRBD1|NA
TGTGCCAGCAGCTGGGGCCTACAGGGGGCACCTGGGGCCAACGTCCTGACTTTC
CASSWGLQGAPGANVLTF
>TRBV5-1|TRBJ2-7|TRBD1|NA
TGCGCCAGCAGCTTAACAGGGACAGGGCTTCTATACGAGCAGTACTTC
CASSLTGTGLLYEQYF
>TRBV11-3|TRBJ1-2|NA|NA
TGTGCCAGCAGCTTAGATCGGGTGGACTCGGCGTATGGCTACACCTTC
CASSLDRVDSAYGYTF
>TRBV7-3|TRBJ2-2|NA|NA
TGTGCCAGCAGCAGAGGTGGGGCAGCGGGGAACACCGGGGAGCTGTTTTTT
CASSRGGAAGNTGELFF
>TRBV7-9|TRBJ1-6|NA|NA
TGTGCCAGCACCATGACTGGGGGGGTCAATTCACCCCTCCACTTT
CASTMTGGVNSPLHF
>TRBV5-6|TRBJ1-1|NA|NA
TGTGCCAGCAGCTTGGCCACTCGGAACACTGAAGCTTTCTTT
CASSLATRNTEAFF
>TRBV10-3|TRBJ2-2|NA|NA
TGTGCCATCAGCGATAACAGGAACACCGGGGAGCTGTTTTTT
CAISDNRNTGELFF
>TRBV2|TRBJ2-3|NA|NA
TGTGCCAGCAGTGACGGGCAGGGAACAGATACGCAGTATTTT
CASSDGQGTDTQYF
>TRBV7-6|TRBJ2-5|TRBD1|NA
TGTGCCAGCAGCCCCCACGACAGGGGCCAAGAGACCCAGTACTTC
CASSPHDRGQETQYF
>TRBV19|TRBJ1-4|NA|NA
TGTGCCAGTAGACCCCGACCCCAGGCAAATGAAAAACTGTTTTTT
CASRPRPQANEKLFF
>TRBV19|TRBJ2-1|TRBD2|NA
TGTGCCAGTAGTATTTCGGTCGTTCCCGGGACTAAACCCAACAATGAGCAGTTCTTC
CASSISVVPGTKPNNEQFF
>TRBV7-2|TRBJ1-2|TRBD1|NA
TGTGCCAGCAGCTCCGACAGGGTGAATGGCTACACCTTC
CASSSDRVNGYTF
>TRBV7-2|TRBJ2-3|NA|NA
TGTGCCAGCAGCTTATCTAGGGGGAGCGCAGATACGCAGTATTTT
CASSLSRGSADTQYF
>TRBV5-6|TRBJ1-3|TRBD1|NA
TGTGCCAGCAGCTTGGGAACAGGGGCTGGAAACACCATATATTTT
CASSLGTGAGNTIYF
>TRBV9|TRBJ2-7|TRBD2|once
TGTGCCAGCAGCCGTGGGAGTAGCGGGGGGGCGGAAGAGCAGTACTTC
CASSRGSSGGAEEQYF
>TRBV7-3|TRBJ2-3|NA|NA
TGTGCCAGCAGCTTCAGGGGTTCAGATACGCAGTATTTT
CASSFRGSDTQYF
>TRBV20-1|TRBJ2-5|NA|NA
TGCAGTATTCTAGCTGGGGAGACCCAGTACTTC
CSILAGETQYF
>TRBV6-4|TRBJ2-2|NA|NA
TGTGCCAGCAGCCCCGAGGGCCTCGTCTCAACCGGGGAGCTGTTTTTT
CASSPEGLVSTGELFF
>TRBV19|TRBJ2-2|NA|NA
TGTGCCAGTAGGACCAGTAGGGGGACGAACACCGGGGAGCTGTTTTTT
CASRTSRGTNTGELFF
>TRBV5-1|TRBJ1-6|TRBD1|NA
TGCGCCAGCAGTCTGGACAGGGATAATTCACCCCTCCACTTT
CASSLDRDNSPLHF
>TRBV27|TRBJ2-5|TRBD2|few
TGTGCCAGCAGTTTAGGACTAGCGGGAGGAGAGACCCAGTACTTC
CASSLGLAGGETQYF
>TRBV6-1|TRBJ1-5|TRBD1|NA
TGTGCCAGCAGTGTTCTCGGGGGACAGGTCAATCAGCCCCAGCATTTT
CASSVLGGQVNQPQHF
>TRBV5-1|TRBJ2-2|TRBD2|NA
TGCGCCAGAAACTCAGCGGGAAACACCGGGGAGCTGTTTTTT
CARNSAGNTGELFF
>TRBV7-9|TRBJ2-5|TRBD2|once
TGTGCCAGCAGCCCAGGGACTAGCGGGAGAGGCCCCCAAGAGACCCAGTACTTC
CASSPGTSGRGPQETQYF
>TRBV2|TRBJ2-7|TRBD1|NA
TGTGCCAGCAGAGATAGGGACAGGACCTACGAGCAGTACTTC
CASRDRDRTYEQYF